This T cell receptor beta chain was observed in a study of blood T cells in healthy people across ages. Study-wide results and caveats: CMV infection status of these donors was not known.

This clonotype was seen more than once but under ten times. Its antigen is not known. A J-beta primer mix and a sample-barcoded 5' primer were used in a second PCR of about 6 to 12 cycles. TCRdb redid the calling of the 5' RACE reads with MiXCR, one entry per CDR3 protein. The sample carries approximately 1.5 million distinct CDR3 sequences, about 35% recorded once. The germline V gene encodes CDR1 LGHNA and CDR2 YNFKEQ. This CDR3 is 13 amino acids long. Trimming shortened V by 4 bases and J by 5 bases, and 8 bases separated the two germline ends. Peripheral blood, roughly 9.3 milliliters per donor, was collected. Isolation of PBMCs gave at least 7 million cells per sample.

The chain carries TRBV4-2 and TRBJ2-2, with TRBD1 as a possible D gene (6 bases). This TCR was recovered from a woman in her twenties or thirties in good health. Input material: blood. The CDR3 region is CASSPQGTGELFF. The CDR3 bases are TGTGCCAGCAGCCCACAGGGTACCGGGGAGCTGTTTTTT.